The 30 T cell receptor beta chains in this list originate from one sample, sequenced in a study of cytomegalovirus exposure and HLA in healthy donors. The PCR was carried out with 60 Vbeta primers and 13 Jbeta primers. TCRdb's copy holds only in-frame clones and misses some; the assay was immunoSEQ multiplex PCR. The table has approximately 190,000 clones, 81% seen once; the top ten hold approximately 3.8%. The material sequenced was PBMCs. These receptors all come from a man aged 50-60 years in good health and CMV-seronegative.

Remarks on this clone: The junction does not match germline at one end; this may be a read error. V is TRBV7-7 and J is TRBJ2-1; TRBD1 matches at 11 bases. CDR1 and CDR2 (germline): SSHAT, FNYEAQ (reference sequence). The CDR3 runs 15 residues. The CDR3 sequence: CASSLADRGRDEQFF. The DNA for the CDR3 is TGTGCTAGCAGCTTAGCGGACAGGGGGCGCGATGAGCAGTTCTTC.

CDR3 DNA: TGTGCCAGCAGTCTCGACAACGCTGGAAACACCATATATTTT. Its protein product is CASSLDNAGNTIYF. The V gene is TRBV5-4, the J gene TRBJ1-3; no clear D gene. V was trimmed by 5 bases and J by 2 bases, leaving 11 bases between them. Germline V gene data show CDR1 as SGHNT and CDR2 as YYREEE (reference sequence). The CDR3 is 14 residues long.

The rearrangement joins TRBV7-6 to TRBJ1-6; maybe TRBD1 (6 bases). V lost 1 base and J lost 9, with 13 bases in between. Germline lookup yields CDR1 SGHVS and CDR2 FNYEAQ. The CDR3 covers 15 residues. The CDR3: CASSLGQGLASPLHF. The CDR3 DNA is TGTGCCAGCAGCTTAGGCCAGGGGTTGGCTTCACCCCTCCACTTT.

The rearrangement uses TRBV9 and TRBJ2-2; 7 positions match TRBD1. Germline V gene lookup returns CDR1 SGDLS and CDR2 YYNGEE. The V and J ends lost 3 bases and 6 bases, in that order; junction bases with no gene match: 17. CDR3 length: 18 amino acids. CDR3 loop: CASSGSPSTGERAGELFF. CDR3 nucleotide sequence: TGTGCCAGCAGCGGAAGTCCCTCAACAGGGGAAAGGGCCGGGGAGCTGTTTTTT. The full variable domain, with the rest looked up from reference TRBV9 and TRBJ2-2, is DSGVTQTPKHLITATGQRVTLRCSPRSGDLSVYWYQQSLDQGLQFLIQYYNGEERAKGNILERFSAQQFPDLHSELNLSSLELGDSALYFCASSGSPSTGERAGELFFGEGSRLTVL.

V is TRBV7-2 and J is TRBJ2-5; 13 nucleotides agree with TRBD2. This CDR3 region has 13 residues. Germline V gives CDR1 SGHTA, CDR2 FQGNSA. V gave up 11 bases and J gave up 3 bases; unmatched junction bases: 3. CDR3 nucleotide sequence: TGTGCCGCGGGACTAGCGGGGAAAGAGACCCAGTACTTC. It encodes CAAGLAGKETQYF.

The rearrangement links TRBV4-1 to TRBJ2-2; 7 bases align to TRBD1. CDR3 length: 15 amino acids. CDR1 and CDR2 from the germline V gene are MGHRA and YSYEKL. J gave up 1 base and V 6 bases, and 5 bases lay outside the gene matches. The CDR3 protein is CASSFGTENTGELFF. For the CDR3, the DNA is TGCGCCAGCAGTTTCGGGACAGAGAACACCGGGGAGCTGTTTTTT.

This chain links TRBV13 with TRBJ2-5, with D tentatively TRBD2 (6 bases). The V gene lost 3 bases and the J gene lost 4 bases, with 15 bases spanning the gap. Germline assignment: CDR1 PRHDT and CDR2 FYEKMQ (reference sequence). The CDR3 totals 15 residues. The DNA for the CDR3 is TGTGCCAGCAGCTTCTTTACCGGGACTGGAGAGACCCAGTACTTC. This encodes CASSFFTGTGETQYF.

This clone appeared a single time. The chain employs TRBV13 and TRBJ2-5; the match to TRBD2 covers 14 bases. The CDR3 loop spans 18 amino acids. CDR1 PRHDT and CDR2 FYEKMQ come from the germline V gene (reference sequence). V shed 5 bases and J 2 bases; nucleotides not matched to a gene: 10. CDR3 sequence reads: CASSPSPGTSGGQETQYF. The CDR3 DNA follows: TGTGCCAGCAGCCCTTCCCCTGGGACTAGCGGGGGTCAAGAGACCCAGTACTTC.

The rearrangement uses TRBV7-2 and TRBJ1-3; 8 bases fit TRBD1. Trimming took 1 base from V and 0 from J; bases not matched to a gene: 8. Germline V lookup: CDR1 SGHTA, CDR2 FQGNSA. The CDR3 runs 18 residues. The CDR3 spells CASSLGGLGTGSGNTIYF. CDR3 in DNA: TGTGCCAGCAGCTTAGGGGGCCTGGGGACAGGCTCTGGAAACACCATATATTTT. Using reference TRBV7-2 and TRBJ1-3 for the parts outside the CDR3, the full variable domain is GAGVSQSPSNKVTEKGKDVELRCDPISGHTALYWYRQSLGQGLEFLIYFQGNSAPDKSGLPSDRFSAERTGGSVSTLTIQRTQQEDSAVYLCASSLGGLGTGSGNTIYFGEGSWLTVV.

The V call is TRBV5-4, the J call TRBJ2-7; TRBD1 is a possible D gene (5 bases). V was trimmed by 2 bases and J by 6 bases, leaving 12 bases between them. Per germline, CDR1 SGHNT and CDR2 YYREEE (reference sequence). This CDR3 has 13 amino acids. The CDR3 sequence is CASSFRVWGEQYF. The DNA for the CDR3 is TGTGCCAGCAGCTTCAGGGTTTGGGGCGAGCAGTACTTC.

V gene TRBV5-6 combines with J gene TRBJ1-6; D call uncertain. The germline CDR1 and CDR2 sequences are SGHDT and YYEEEE. V lost 1 base and J lost 0, with 14 bases in between. The CDR3 consists of 18 residues. The CDR3 region is CASSLSVFGDSYNSPLHF. The CDR3 nucleotides read TGTGCCAGCAGCTTGTCGGTATTCGGGGACTCCTATAATTCACCCCTCCACTTT.

This clone was detected a few times. The rearrangement links TRBV6-5 to TRBJ1-3, with D hard to call. CDR3 size: 15 residues. Germline assignment: CDR1 MNHEY and CDR2 SVGAGI. The V end was cut by 4 bases, the J end by 2 bases, with 12 bases between. CDR3 region: CASSSRFLAGNTIYF. The CDR3 coding sequence is TGTGCCAGCAGTTCCAGGTTTTTAGCTGGAAACACCATATATTTT.

The rearrangement links TRBV2 to TRBJ2-7; TRBD1 is a possible D gene (6 bases). This CDR3 comprises 12 residues. Per the germline V gene, CDR1 is SNHLY and CDR2 is FYNNEI. V was shortened by 5 bases and J by 6 bases, with 11 bases between the two germline ends. As DNA, the CDR3 is TGTGCCAGCAGTCTACAGGGCTTCGAGCAGTACTTC. Translated, it gives CASSLQGFEQYF. Combining the CDR3 with reference TRBV2 and TRBJ2-7 gives the whole variable domain EPEVTQTPSHQVTQMGQEVILRCVPISNHLYFYWYRQILGQKVEFLVSFYNNEISEKSEIFDDQFSVERPDGSNFTLKIRSTKLEDSAMYFCASSLQGFEQYFGPGTRLTVT.

This clone appeared a few times. The genes are TRBV10-3 and TRBJ1-3, with no clear D. Per germline, CDR1 ENHRY and CDR2 SYGVKD. Trimming cost V 7 bases and J 5 bases, with 12 bases left between them. The CDR3 totals 13 residues. This chain's CDR3 is CAITSDLRNTIYF. CDR3 bases: TGTGCCATCACTTCGGACTTGCGAAACACCATATATTTT.

This clone was counted a single time. The CDR3 region is CASRGQGISGELFF. In DNA form, the CDR3 reads TGTGCCAGCAGGGGACAGGGGATATCCGGGGAGCTGTTTTTT. The V gene is TRBV25-1, the J gene TRBJ2-2; 10 bases line up with TRBD1. The CDR3 sequence is 14 residues long. CDR1 is MGHDK, CDR2 SYGVNS, per germline. V lost 6 bases and J lost 6; bases outside the gene matches: 4.

This clone was detected a few times. The chain carries TRBV2 and TRBJ2-7; the D gene is possibly TRBD1 (6 bases). The V end was cut by 4 bases, the J end by 3 bases, with 13 bases between. This CDR3 region has 14 residues. The germline CDR1 and CDR2 sequences are SNHLY and FYNNEI. The chain's CDR3 is CASSVHGRGYEQYF. In DNA form, the CDR3 reads TGTGCCAGCAGTGTACACGGCAGGGGCTACGAGCAGTACTTC. The variable domain in full, with the rest retrieved from reference TRBV2 and TRBJ2-7, is EPEVTQTPSHQVTQMGQEVILRCVPISNHLYFYWYRQILGQKVEFLVSFYNNEISEKSEIFDDQFSVERPDGSNFTLKIRSTKLEDSAMYFCASSVHGRGYEQYFGPGTRLTVT.

The V gene is TRBV6-4, the J gene TRBJ1-6, with a tentative D call TRBD1 (6 bases). V gave up 3 bases and J gave up 6 bases, with 12 bases separating them. The CDR3 runs 15 residues. Looked up from germline, CDR1 is MRHNA and CDR2 is SNTAGT. The CDR3 region is CASSESQGTNSPLHF. The CDR3 nucleotides are TGTGCCAGCAGTGAATCCCAGGGGACTAATTCACCCCTCCACTTT.

The rearrangement links TRBV7-2 to TRBJ2-7; D call uncertain. This CDR3 spans 15 amino acids. Trimming cost V 0 bases and J 4 bases, with 13 bases left between them. The germline gives CDR1 SGHTA, CDR2 FQGNSA. The DNA for the CDR3 is TGTGCCAGCAGCTTAGCACCCAGTACCGCATACGAGCAGTACTTC. Translation gives CASSLAPSTAYEQYF.

This clone was observed a few times. This CDR3 is CASSLGGREAFF. The CDR3 DNA reads as TGTGCCAGCAGCTTGGGAGGGCGGGAGGCTTTCTTT. This chain connects TRBV5-6 to TRBJ1-1, with unresolved D. V was trimmed by 0 bases and J by 11 bases, leaving 11 bases between them. Germline V gene lookup returns CDR1 SGHDT and CDR2 YYEEEE. This CDR3 has 12 residues.

CDR3 bases: TGTGCCAGCAGCTTGACGACAGTGGTTGGCGGCTATGGCTACACCTTC. Its translation: CASSLTTVVGGYGYTF. The chain carries TRBV13 and TRBJ1-2, with D possibly TRBD1 on 5 matching bases. This CDR3 spans 16 amino acids. Germline loops: CDR1 PRHDT, CDR2 FYEKMQ (reference sequence). Trimming stripped 3 bases from V and 4 bases from J, with 18 bases between. The full variable domain, in which reference TRBV13 and TRBJ1-2 provide the parts outside the CDR3, is AAGVIQSPRHLIKEKRETATLKCYPIPRHDTVYWYQQGPGQDPQFLISFYEKMQSDKGSIPDRFSAQQFSDYHSELNMSSLELGDSALYFCASSLTTVVGGYGYTFGSGTRLTVV.

The genes are TRBV27 and TRBJ2-3; 7 nucleotides match TRBD2. Germline V lookup: CDR1 MNHEY, CDR2 SMNVEV (reference sequence). The CDR3 length is 15 residues. After removal of 0 bases from V and 2 bases from J, the junction contained 2 bases not matched to a gene. The CDR3, as DNA: TGTGCCAGCAGTTTATCGCGGGGGTCCACAGATACGCAGTATTTT. Its protein product is CASSLSRGSTDTQYF.

The chain uses TRBV11-2 and TRBJ2-5, with D maybe TRBD1 (6 bases). This CDR3 spans 14 amino acids. Germline assignment: CDR1 SGHAT and CDR2 FQNNGV. V lost 2 bases and J 5 bases, leaving 12 bases between the germline ends. The CDR3 DNA reads as TGTGCCAGCAGCTTATCGACAAGGGGGGAGACCCAGTACTTC. This gives the protein CASSLSTRGETQYF.

A single count supports this clone. V is TRBV5-1 and J is TRBJ2-6, with a possible D match to TRBD1 (6 bases). This CDR3 spans 15 amino acids. V was shortened by 0 bases and J by 2 bases, with 6 bases between the two germline ends. The germline CDR1 and CDR2 sequences are SGHRS and YFSETQ. The CDR3 protein is CASSLEGAGANVLTF. CDR3 bases: TGCGCCAGCAGCTTGGAGGGGGCTGGGGCCAACGTCCTGACTTTC.

The rearrangement uses TRBV27 and TRBJ1-6, with D hard to call. This CDR3 spans 13 amino acids. Trimming stripped 6 bases from V and 9 bases from J, with 12 bases between. Germline V gene data show CDR1 as MNHEY and CDR2 as SMNVEV (reference sequence). CDR3 DNA sequence: TGTGCCAGCAGGCCAGGAGGGTCTTCACCCCTCCACTTT. It yields the protein CASRPGGSSPLHF.

The chain has TRBV9 and TRBJ1-4; perhaps TRBD1 as D (5 bases). Trimming pared 6 bases from V and 0 bases from J, leaving 12 bases between. This CDR3 spans 15 amino acids. Per germline, CDR1 SGDLS and CDR2 YYNGEE. CDR3 nucleotide sequence: TGTGCCAGCACCGTCGGGGGGGCAACTAATGAAAAACTGTTTTTT. This translates into CASTVGGATNEKLFF.

This sequence joins TRBV13 and TRBJ2-5, with D possibly TRBD2 on 5 matching bases. Germline V gene sequence: CDR1 PRHDT, CDR2 FYEKMQ (reference sequence). Trimming took 4 bases from V and 5 from J, leaving 20 bases between them. The CDR3 has 16 residues. CDR3 amino acids: CASSSRLERPSETQYF. CDR3 nucleotide sequence: TGTGCCAGCAGCTCCCGCCTGGAGCGGCCGTCGGAGACCCAGTACTTC.

The chain uses TRBV6-6 and TRBJ2-2; D gene ambiguous. V was shortened by 5 bases and J by 4 bases, with 8 bases between the two germline ends. The CDR3 contains 13 residues. CDR1 is MNHNY and CDR2 is SVGAGI in the germline V gene (reference sequence). The CDR3 DNA reads as TGTGCCAGCAGTAACCCGGTCACCGGGGAGCTGTTTTTT. Its translation: CASSNPVTGELFF.

The chain uses TRBV5-6 and TRBJ2-7; a possible D gene is TRBD1 (6 bases). Per germline, CDR1 SGHDT and CDR2 YYEEEE. The CDR3 sequence is 12 residues long. The V end was cut by 2 bases, the J end by 6 bases, with 9 bases between. The CDR3 DNA reads as TGTGCCAGCAGCTTATGGGGGCGCGAGCAGTACTTC. Translated, it gives CASSLWGREQYF.

The chain joins TRBV27 to TRBJ1-5; perhaps TRBD1 as D (5 bases). Per germline, CDR1 MNHEY and CDR2 SMNVEV (reference sequence). The germline V and J ends were trimmed by 2 bases and 4 bases, with 9 bases remaining between them. This CDR3 has 14 amino acids. The CDR3 DNA follows: TGTGCCAGCAGTTTAGTACCAGGGAATCAGCCCCAGCATTTT. This encodes CASSLVPGNQPQHF.

This sequence joins TRBV19 and TRBJ1-6; D is ambiguous. The CDR3 runs to 15 residues. Trimming removed 3 bases at V and 8 bases at J, with 14 bases between. In germline, CDR1 is LNHDA, CDR2 SQIVND (reference sequence). The CDR3 loop is CASSIQGGSDSPLHF. Written as DNA, the CDR3 is TGTGCCAGTAGTATTCAAGGAGGGAGTGATTCACCCCTCCACTTT.